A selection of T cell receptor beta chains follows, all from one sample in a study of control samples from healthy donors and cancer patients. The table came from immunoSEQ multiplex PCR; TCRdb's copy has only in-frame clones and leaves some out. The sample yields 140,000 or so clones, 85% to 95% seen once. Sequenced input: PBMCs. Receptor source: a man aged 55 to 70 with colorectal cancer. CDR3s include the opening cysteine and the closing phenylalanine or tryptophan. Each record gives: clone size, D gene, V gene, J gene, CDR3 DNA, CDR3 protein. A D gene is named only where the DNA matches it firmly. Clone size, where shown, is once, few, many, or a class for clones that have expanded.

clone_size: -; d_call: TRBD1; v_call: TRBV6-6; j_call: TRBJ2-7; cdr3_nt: TGTGCCAGCAGTAGGGACAGTATGTACGAGCAGTACTTC; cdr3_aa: CASSRDSMYEQYF
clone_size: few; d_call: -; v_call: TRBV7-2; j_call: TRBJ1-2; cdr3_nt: TGTGCCAGCAGCTACAATGGGGGGGGCTATGGCTACACCTTC; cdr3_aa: CASSYNGGGYGYTF
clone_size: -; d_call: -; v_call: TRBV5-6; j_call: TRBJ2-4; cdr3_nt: TGTGCCAGCAGCCCGGACAGAAAGAGTACCAAAAACATTCAGTACTTC; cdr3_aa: CASSPDRKSTKNIQYF
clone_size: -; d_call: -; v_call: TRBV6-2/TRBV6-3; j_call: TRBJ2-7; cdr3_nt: TGTGCCAGCAGTTACGGAACAACCTACGAGCAGTACTTC; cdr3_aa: CASSYGTTYEQYF
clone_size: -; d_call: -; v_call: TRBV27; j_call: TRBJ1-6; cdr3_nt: TGTGCCAGCAGCCCCGACCGGGAGACCGGCTCCTATAATTCACCCCTCCACTTT; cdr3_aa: CASSPDRETGSYNSPLHF
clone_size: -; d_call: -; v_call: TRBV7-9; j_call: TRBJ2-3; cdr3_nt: TGTGCCAGCAGCTTAGGACACAGCACAGATACGCAGTATTTT; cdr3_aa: CASSLGHSTDTQYF
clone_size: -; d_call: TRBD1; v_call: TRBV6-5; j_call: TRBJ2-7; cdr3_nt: TGTGCCAGCAGCAGCCCGGGACAGGGTTTGTACGAGCAGTACTTC; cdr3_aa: CASSSPGQGLYEQYF
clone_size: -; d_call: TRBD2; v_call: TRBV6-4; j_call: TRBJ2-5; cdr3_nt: TGTGCCAGCTCCTTGATAGCGGGGGCACAAGAGACCCAGTACTTC; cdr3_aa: CASSLIAGAQETQYF
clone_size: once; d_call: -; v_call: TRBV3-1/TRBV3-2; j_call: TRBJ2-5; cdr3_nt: TGTGCCAGCAGCCCCTTCCCCCCACAAGAGACCCAGTACTTC; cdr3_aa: CASSPFPPQETQYF
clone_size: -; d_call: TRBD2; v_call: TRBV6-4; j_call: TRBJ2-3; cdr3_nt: TGTGCCAGCAGTGACGGGGCGGGGGAATTCACAGATACGCAGTATTTT; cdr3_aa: CASSDGAGEFTDTQYF
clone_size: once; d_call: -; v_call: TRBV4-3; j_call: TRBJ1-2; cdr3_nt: TGCGCCAGCAGCCAAGGGGTCAGGGACCATGGCTACACCTTC; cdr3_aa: CASSQGVRDHGYTF
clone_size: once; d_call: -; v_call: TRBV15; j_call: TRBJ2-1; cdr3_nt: TGTGCCACCGGGAGAGTATACAATGAGCAGTTCTTC; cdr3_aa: CATGRVYNEQFF
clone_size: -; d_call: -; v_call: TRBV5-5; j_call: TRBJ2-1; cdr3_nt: TGTGCCAGCAGCTTGGTTTACAATGAGCAGTTCTTC; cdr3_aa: CASSLVYNEQFF
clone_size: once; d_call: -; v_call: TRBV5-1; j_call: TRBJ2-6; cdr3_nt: TGCGCCAGCAGCTTATCCAGCTCTGGGGCCAACGTCCTGACTTTC; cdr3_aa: CASSLSSSGANVLTF
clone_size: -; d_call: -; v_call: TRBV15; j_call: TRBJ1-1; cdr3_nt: TGTGCCACCAGCAGAGGACTGGAGGGAACTGAAGCTTTCTTT; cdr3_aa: CATSRGLEGTEAFF
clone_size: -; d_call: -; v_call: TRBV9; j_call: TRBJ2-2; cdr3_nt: TGTGCCAGCAGCGTAGGAGGGACACACACCGGGGAGCTGTTTTTT; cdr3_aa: CASSVGGTHTGELFF
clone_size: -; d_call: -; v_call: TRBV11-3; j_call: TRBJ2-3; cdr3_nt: TGTGCCAGCAGCTCCTCGGGAACTCCCACAGATACGCAGTATTTT; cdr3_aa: CASSSSGTPTDTQYF
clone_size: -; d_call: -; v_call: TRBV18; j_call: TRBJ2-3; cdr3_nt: TGTGCCAGCTTGGAGACTTTCACAGATACGCAGTATTTT; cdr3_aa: CASLETFTDTQYF
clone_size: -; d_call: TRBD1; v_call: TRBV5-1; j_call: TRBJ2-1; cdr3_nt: TGCGCCAGCCAGACAGGGGGCCTCCACAATGAGCAGTTCTTC; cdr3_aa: CASQTGGLHNEQFF
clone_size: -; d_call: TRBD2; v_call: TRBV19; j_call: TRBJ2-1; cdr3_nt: TGTGCCAGTAGTATTCAAAGAGCTAGCGGGGGGGCCAATGAGCAGTTCTTC; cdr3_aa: CASSIQRASGGANEQFF
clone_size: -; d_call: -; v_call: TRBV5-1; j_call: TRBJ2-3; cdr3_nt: TGCGCCAGCAGCTTGGCGCGTGCGAGCACAGATACGCAGTATTTT; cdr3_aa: CASSLARASTDTQYF
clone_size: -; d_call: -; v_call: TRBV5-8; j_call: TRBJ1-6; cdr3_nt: TGTGCCAGCAATGAAAATTCACCCCTCCACTTT; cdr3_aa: CASNENSPLHF
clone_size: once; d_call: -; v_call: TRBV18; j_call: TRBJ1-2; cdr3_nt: TGTGCCAGCTCACCCGAGAACCCGAACTATGGCTACACCTTC; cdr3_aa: CASSPENPNYGYTF
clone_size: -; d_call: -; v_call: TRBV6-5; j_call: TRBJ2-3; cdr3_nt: TGTGCCAGCAGTTACCCGAAGGGGGGGGTGGCAGATACGCAGTATTTT; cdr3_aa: CASSYPKGGVADTQYF
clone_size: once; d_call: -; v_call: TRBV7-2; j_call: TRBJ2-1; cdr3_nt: TGTGCCAGCAGCGGGCCGGGAGCCCCCAATGAGCAGTTCTTC; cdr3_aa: CASSGPGAPNEQFF
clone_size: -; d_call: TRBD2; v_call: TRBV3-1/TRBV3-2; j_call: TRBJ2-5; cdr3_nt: TGTGCCAGCAGCCAAGATGATCTAGCGGGGCCCCAAGAGACCCAGTACTTC; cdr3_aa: CASSQDDLAGPQETQYF
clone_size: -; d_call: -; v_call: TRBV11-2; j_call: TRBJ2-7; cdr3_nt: TGTGCCAGCAGCACGTACAGGGTTGCCGAGCAGTACTTC; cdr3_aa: CASSTYRVAEQYF
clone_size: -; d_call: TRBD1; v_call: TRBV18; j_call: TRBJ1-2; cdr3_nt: TGTGCCAGCTCACCACGGGACAGGCCGAACTATGGCTACACCTTC; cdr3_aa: CASSPRDRPNYGYTF
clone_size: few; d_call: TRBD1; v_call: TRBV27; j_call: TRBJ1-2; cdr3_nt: TGTGCCAGCACTACCGGACAGGGAGGCATTGGCTACACCTTC; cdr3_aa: CASTTGQGGIGYTF
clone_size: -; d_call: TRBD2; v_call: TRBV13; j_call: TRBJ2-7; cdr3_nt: TGTGCCAGCAGCTTCGGGGGGTCCTACGAGCAGTACTTC; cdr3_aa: CASSFGGSYEQYF
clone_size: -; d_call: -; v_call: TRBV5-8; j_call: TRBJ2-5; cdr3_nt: TGTGCCAGCAGCCCTACAGGAGTTCAAGAGACCCAGTACTTC; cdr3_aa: CASSPTGVQETQYF
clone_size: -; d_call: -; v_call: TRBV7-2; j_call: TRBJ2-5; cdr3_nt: TGTGCCAGCAGCTTATTCCGGGAAGAGACCCAGTACTTC; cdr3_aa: CASSLFREETQYF
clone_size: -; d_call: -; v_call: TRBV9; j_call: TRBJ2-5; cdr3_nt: TGTGCCAGCAGCGCGAAGATTTTGGAGACCCAGTACTTC; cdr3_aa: CASSAKILETQYF
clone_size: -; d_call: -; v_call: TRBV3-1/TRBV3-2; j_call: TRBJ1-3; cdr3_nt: TGTGCCAGCAGCCAAGAGGGTAACACCATATATTTT; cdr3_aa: CASSQEGNTIYF
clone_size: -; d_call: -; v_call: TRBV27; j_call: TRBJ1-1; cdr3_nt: TGTGCCAGCAGTTTAAAGGGGGGTTATCAGATCAACACTGAAGCTTTCTTT; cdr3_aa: CASSLKGGYQINTEAFF
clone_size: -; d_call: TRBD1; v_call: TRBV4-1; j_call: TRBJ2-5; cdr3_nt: TGCGCCAGCAGCCAACCCGGGACAGCAGAGACCCAGTACTTC; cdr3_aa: CASSQPGTAETQYF
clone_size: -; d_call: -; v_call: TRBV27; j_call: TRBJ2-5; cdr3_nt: TGTGCCAGCAGCCAAGGGAAGACCCAGTACTTC; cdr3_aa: CASSQGKTQYF
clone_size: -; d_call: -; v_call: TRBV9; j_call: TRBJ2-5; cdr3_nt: TGTGCCAGCAGCGTAGCTCCCAGGCCCCAAGAGACCCAGTACTTC; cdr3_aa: CASSVAPRPQETQYF
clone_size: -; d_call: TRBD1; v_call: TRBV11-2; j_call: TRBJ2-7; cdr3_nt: TGTGCCAGCAGCGTCAGATACCGACGGACAGGTCTTAGCTCCTACGAGCAGTACTTC; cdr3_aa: CASSVRYRRTGLSSYEQYF
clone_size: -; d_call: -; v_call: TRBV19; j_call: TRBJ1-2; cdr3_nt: TGTGCCAGTAGTATACGGGGTTTCGCCTATGGCTACACCTTC; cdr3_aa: CASSIRGFAYGYTF
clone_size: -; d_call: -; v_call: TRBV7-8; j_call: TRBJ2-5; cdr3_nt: TGTGCCAGCAGCTCAAAGGCTCTAGGGGTAGGGGGAGAGACCCAGTACTTC; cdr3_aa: CASSSKALGVGGETQYF
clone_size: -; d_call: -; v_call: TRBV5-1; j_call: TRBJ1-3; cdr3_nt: TGCGCCAGCAGTAAAGGGGGTGATGGAAACACCATATATTTT; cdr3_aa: CASSKGGDGNTIYF
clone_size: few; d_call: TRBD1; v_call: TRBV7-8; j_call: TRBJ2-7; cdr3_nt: TGTGCCAGCAGCTGGGACAGAGACGAGCAGTACTTC; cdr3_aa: CASSWDRDEQYF
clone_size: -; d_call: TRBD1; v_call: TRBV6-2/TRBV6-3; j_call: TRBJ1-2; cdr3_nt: TGTGCCAGCAGTTACTCGATATATCGTACGGGGACAGGGAACTATGGCTACACCTTC; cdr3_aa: CASSYSIYRTGTGNYGYTF
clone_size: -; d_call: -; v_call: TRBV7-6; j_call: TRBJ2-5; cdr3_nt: TGTGCCAGCAGCATTCACCGGGCCCGACGATGGCCCCAGTACTTC; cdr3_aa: CASSIHRARRWPQYF
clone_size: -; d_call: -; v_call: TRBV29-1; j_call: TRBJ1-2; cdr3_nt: TGCAGCGTCGAGGCAGTTAACTATGGCTACACCTTC; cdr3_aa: CSVEAVNYGYTF
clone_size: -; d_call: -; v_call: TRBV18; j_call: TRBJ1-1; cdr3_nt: TGTGCCAGCTCACCACTACGGGACACTGAAGCTTTCTTT; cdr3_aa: CASSPLRDTEAFF
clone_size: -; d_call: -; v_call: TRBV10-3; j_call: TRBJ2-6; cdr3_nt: TGTGCCATCAGTGGGGTCGGAAGCTCTGGGGCCAACGTCCTGACTTTC; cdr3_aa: CAISGVGSSGANVLTF
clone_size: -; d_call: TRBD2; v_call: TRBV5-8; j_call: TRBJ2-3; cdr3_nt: TGTGCCAGCAGTCCTAGCGGGGGGGCCGAAGATACGCAGTATTTT; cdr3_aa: CASSPSGGAEDTQYF
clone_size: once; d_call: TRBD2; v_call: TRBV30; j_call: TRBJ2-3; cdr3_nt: TGTGCCTGGAGGTCGGGGCTAGCGGGGGGACCTAGCACAGATACGCAGTATTTT; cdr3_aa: CAWRSGLAGGPSTDTQYF
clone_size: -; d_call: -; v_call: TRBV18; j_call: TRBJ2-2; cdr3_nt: TGTGCCAGCTCACCGCCCCACCAGGGGGGAAACGGGGAGCTGTTTTTT; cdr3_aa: CASSPPHQGGNGELFF
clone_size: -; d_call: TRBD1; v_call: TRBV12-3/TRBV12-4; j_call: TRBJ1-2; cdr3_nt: TGTGCCAGCACCAGACAGGGTTTCTATGGCTACACCTTC; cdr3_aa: CASTRQGFYGYTF